This TCR beta chain emerged from a study of blood T cell repertoires in COVID-19. Study-level background: Material from acute and convalescent COVID-19 was sourced from the United States, Italy and Spain.

In the study's own analysis: Quantification of nucleated cells was approximated via reference gene primer amplification. Clones were sequenced by immunoSEQ multiplex PCR, and TCRdb holds only the in-frame ones, with some missing. That table gives V, J and clone size, and the DNA gave D and trimming. The sample lists about 150,000 clones, roughly 90% occurring once. Participants' reported clinical history set cohort assignment. A COVID-19 case had been met by exposed participants during the 2 weeks before study entry. This CDR3 has 15 amino acids. The trim removed 0 bases at V and 1 base at J, leaving 2 bases unmatched. Germline CDR1 reads MGHRA; CDR2 reads YSYEKL.

Input material: PBMCs or T cells enriched from blood (not recorded which). V gene TRBV4-1 combines with J gene TRBJ1-2; 7 bases line up with TRBD1. The TCR sequence derives from a woman in her thirties or forties who had been exposed to COVID-19. The CDR3 DNA is TGCGCCAGCAGCCAAGATAACAGGGGTAACTATGGCTACACCTTC. It specifies CASSQDNRGNYGYTF.